The 3 T cell receptor beta chains given below trace back to one sample, sequenced in a study of blood T cell repertoires in COVID-19. Some clones are missing from TCRdb's copy, which holds only in-frame ones; the method was immunoSEQ multiplex PCR. Here the sample spans 35,000 or so clones, 80% to 90% being singletons. The sequenced material came from peripheral blood. Source of these receptors: a human donor in a cohort sampled during active COVID-19.

This chain links TRBV6-5 with TRBJ2-5; 13 positions match TRBD2. The V gene's germline CDR1 is MNHEY and CDR2 SVGAGI. Trimming at V came to 7 bases and at J to 7 bases, leaving 9 bases not matched to a gene. This CDR3 has 15 amino acids. The CDR3 here is CASTRTSGGPGTQYF. The CDR3 nucleotides read TGTGCCAGCACTCGGACTAGCGGGGGCCCGGGGACCCAGTACTTC.

By frequency in the sample, this clone is medium-sized. The V and J genes are TRBV6-2 or TRBV6-3 and TRBJ2-7, with D uncertain. Germline assignment: CDR1 MNHEY and CDR2 SVGEGT. The CDR3 is 11 residues long. Trimming took 6 bases from V and 6 from J, leaving 9 bases between them. CDR3: CASSSDFEQYF. The CDR3, as DNA: TGTGCCAGCAGCAGTGACTTCGAGCAGTACTTC.

V is TRBV6-5 and J is TRBJ1-5, with a possible D match to TRBD1 (6 bases). Per the germline V gene, CDR1 is MNHEY and CDR2 is SVGAGI. The CDR3 consists of 15 residues. V lost 9 bases, J lost 5 bases, and 20 bases lay in between. CDR3 nucleotide sequence: TGTGCCAGGGGGGGGCAGGTCCCCAGGGATCAGCCCCAGCATTTT. This sequence encodes CARGGQVPRDQPQHF.